This T cell receptor beta chain was identified during a study of blood T cells in healthy people across ages. Study-level results: Per million T cells, the diversity of TCR beta decreased roughly linearly as age advanced.

Primers used in a second PCR of roughly 6 to 11 cycles were a sample-barcoded 5' primer and a J-beta primer mix. Every single cDNA molecule received a tag from a template-switch adaptor with 12 random nucleotides. TCRdb passed the 5' RACE reads through MiXCR, listing each CDR3 protein once. Of under 1,000,000 distinct CDR3 sequences in the sample, 35% to 60% were seen once. This clonotype was seen a handful of times. What it recognizes is unknown. Germline CDR1 reads MNHEY; CDR2 reads SMNVEV (reference sequence). This CDR3 contains 12 residues. Trimming removed 6 bases at V and 4 bases at J, with 9 bases between.

The chain is built from TRBV27 and TRBJ1-2; D is uncertain. Sequenced: blood. The clonotype comes from a man of 80 years or more in good health. The CDR3 sequence: CASSSGPYGYTF. In DNA, the CDR3 is TGTGCCAGCAGCTCCGGGCCCTATGGCTACACCTTC.